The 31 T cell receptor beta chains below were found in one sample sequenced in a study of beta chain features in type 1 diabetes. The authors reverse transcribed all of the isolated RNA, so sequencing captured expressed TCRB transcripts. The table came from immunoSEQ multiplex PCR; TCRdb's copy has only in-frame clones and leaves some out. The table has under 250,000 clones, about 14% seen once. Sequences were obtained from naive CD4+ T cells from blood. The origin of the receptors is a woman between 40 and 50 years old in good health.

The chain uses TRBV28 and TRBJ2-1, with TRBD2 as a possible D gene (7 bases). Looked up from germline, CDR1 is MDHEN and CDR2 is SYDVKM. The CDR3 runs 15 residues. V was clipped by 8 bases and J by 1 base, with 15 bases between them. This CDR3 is CASGLGGASYNEQFF. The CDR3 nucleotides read TGTGCCAGCGGGTTGGGGGGGGCTTCCTACAATGAGCAGTTCTTC.

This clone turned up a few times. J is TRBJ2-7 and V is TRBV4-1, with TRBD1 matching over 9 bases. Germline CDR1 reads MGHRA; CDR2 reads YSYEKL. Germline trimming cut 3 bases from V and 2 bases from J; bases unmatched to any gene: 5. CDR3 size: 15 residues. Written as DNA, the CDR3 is TGCGCCAGCAGCCAGCCGGGACAGGGTACCTACGAGCAGTACTTC. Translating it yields CASSQPGQGTYEQYF.

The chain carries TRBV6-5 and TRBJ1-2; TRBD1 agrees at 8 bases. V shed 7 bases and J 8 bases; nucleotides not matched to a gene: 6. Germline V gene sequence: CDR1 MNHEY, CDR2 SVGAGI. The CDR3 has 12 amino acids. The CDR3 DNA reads TGTGCCAGCACTGACAGGGGAGGGGGCTACACCTTC. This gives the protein CASTDRGGGYTF.

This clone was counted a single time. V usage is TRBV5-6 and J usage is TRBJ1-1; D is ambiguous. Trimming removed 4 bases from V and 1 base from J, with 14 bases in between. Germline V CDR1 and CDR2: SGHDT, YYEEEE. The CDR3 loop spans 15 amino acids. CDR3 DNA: TGTGCCAGCAGCCACTATCTGAGGCCGAACACTGAAGCTTTCTTT. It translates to CASSHYLRPNTEAFF. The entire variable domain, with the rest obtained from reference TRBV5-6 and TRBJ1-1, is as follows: DAGVTQSPTHLIKTRGQQVTLRCSPKSGHDTVSWYQQALGQGPQFIFQYYEEEERQRGNFPDRFSGHQFPNYSSELNVNALLLGDSALYLCASSHYLRPNTEAFFGQGTRLTVV.

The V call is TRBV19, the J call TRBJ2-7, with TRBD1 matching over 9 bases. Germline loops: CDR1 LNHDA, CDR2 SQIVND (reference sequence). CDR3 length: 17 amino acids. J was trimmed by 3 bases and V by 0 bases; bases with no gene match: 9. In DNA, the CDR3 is TGTGCCAGTAGTATAGATCTGTGGGGACAGGGAGGCTACGAGCAGTACTTC. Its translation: CASSIDLWGQGGYEQYF.

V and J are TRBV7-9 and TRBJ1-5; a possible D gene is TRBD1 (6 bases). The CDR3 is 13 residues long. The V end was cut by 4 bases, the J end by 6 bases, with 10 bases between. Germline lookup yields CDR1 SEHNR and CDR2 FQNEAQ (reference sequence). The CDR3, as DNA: TGTGCCAGCAGCTCTGGGGGGGCTCAGCCCCAGCATTTT. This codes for CASSSGGAQPQHF.

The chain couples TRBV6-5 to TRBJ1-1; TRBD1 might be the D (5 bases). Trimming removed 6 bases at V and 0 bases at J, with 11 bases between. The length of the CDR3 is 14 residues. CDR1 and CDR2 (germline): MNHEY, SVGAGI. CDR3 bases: TGTGCCAGCAGCCGAGACAGAATGAACACTGAAGCTTTCTTT. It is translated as CASSRDRMNTEAFF.

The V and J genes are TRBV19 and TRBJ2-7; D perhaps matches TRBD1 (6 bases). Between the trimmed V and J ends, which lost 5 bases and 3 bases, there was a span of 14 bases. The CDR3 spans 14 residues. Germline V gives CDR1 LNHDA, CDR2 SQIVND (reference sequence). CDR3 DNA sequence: TGTGCCAGTAGTTCCGGACAGCGCCGCTACGAGCAGTACTTC. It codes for CASSSGQRRYEQYF.

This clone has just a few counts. The CDR3 region has the DNA TGTGCCATCAGTGGAGGAACTCCGGGAGGGAATGAGCAGTTCTTC. This encodes CAISGGTPGGNEQFF. The chain employs TRBV10-3 and TRBJ2-1; TRBD2 matches at 8 bases. V was clipped by 4 bases and J by 7 bases; unmatched bases: 9. Germline CDR1 is ENHRY and CDR2 is SYGVKD. The length of the CDR3 is 15 residues.

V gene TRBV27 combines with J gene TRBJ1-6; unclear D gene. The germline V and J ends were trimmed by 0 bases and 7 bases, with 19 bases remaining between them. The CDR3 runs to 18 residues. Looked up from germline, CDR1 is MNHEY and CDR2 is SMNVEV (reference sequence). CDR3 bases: TGTGCCAGCAGTTTATCCCCGGGCGCCGGTTCGGGAAATTCACCCCTCCACTTT. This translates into CASSLSPGAGSGNSPLHF.

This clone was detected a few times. CDR3 region: CASSQEDRGYDEQYF. The CDR3 DNA follows: TGCGCCAGCAGCCAAGAGGACAGGGGGTATGACGAGCAGTACTTC. The V and J genes are TRBV4-1 and TRBJ2-7; 10 bases line up with TRBD1. This CDR3 is built from 15 residues. Per the germline V gene, CDR1 is MGHRA and CDR2 is YSYEKL. V gave up 0 bases and J gave up 5 bases; unmatched junction bases: 4.

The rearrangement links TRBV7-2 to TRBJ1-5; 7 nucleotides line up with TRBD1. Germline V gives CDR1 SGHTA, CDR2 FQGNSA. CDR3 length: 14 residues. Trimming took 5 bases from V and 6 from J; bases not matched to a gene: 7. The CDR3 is CASSPDRVAQPQHF. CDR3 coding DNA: TGTGCCAGCAGCCCAGACAGGGTTGCTCAGCCCCAGCATTTT.

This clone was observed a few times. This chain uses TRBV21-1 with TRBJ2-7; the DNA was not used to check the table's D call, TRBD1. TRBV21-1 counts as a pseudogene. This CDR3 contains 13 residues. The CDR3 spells CASSKDKSYEQYF. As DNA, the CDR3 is TGTGCCAGCAGCAAAGACAAGTCCTACGAGCAGTACTTC.

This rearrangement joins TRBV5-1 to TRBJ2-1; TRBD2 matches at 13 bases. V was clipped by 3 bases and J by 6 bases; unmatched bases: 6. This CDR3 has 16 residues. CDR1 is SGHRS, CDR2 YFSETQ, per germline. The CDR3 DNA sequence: TGCGCCAGCAGCTCCACTACTAGCGGGGGGGCCAATGAGCAGTTCTTC. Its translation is CASSSTTSGGANEQFF.

CDR3 in amino acids: CASSATQGAYTGELFF. In nucleotides, the CDR3 is TGTGCCAGCAGTGCGACACAGGGGGCGTATACCGGGGAGCTGTTTTTT. This rearrangement joins TRBV2 to TRBJ2-2; 9 nucleotides match TRBD1. The CDR3 contains 16 residues. V gave up 4 bases and J gave up 5 bases; unmatched junction bases: 8. Germline V gene data show CDR1 as SNHLY and CDR2 as FYNNEI.

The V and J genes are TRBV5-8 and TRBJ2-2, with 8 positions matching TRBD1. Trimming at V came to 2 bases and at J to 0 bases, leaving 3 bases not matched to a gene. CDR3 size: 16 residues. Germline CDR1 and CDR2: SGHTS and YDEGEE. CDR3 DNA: TGTGCCAGCAGCTTTTGGACAGGGACGAACACCGGGGAGCTGTTTTTT. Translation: CASSFWTGTNTGELFF.

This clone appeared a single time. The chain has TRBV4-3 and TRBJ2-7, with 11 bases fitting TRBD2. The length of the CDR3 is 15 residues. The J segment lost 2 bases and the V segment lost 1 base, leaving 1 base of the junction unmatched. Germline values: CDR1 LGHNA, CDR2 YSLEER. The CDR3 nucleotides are TGCGCCAGCAGCCAAGTAGCGGGGGGGGCCTACGAGCAGTACTTC. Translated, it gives CASSQVAGGAYEQYF.

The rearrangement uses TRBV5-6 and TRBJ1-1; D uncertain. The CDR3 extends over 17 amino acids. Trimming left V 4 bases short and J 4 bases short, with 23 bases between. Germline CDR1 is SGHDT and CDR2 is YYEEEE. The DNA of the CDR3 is TGTGCCAGCAGCCGAAAAGAGAGCGGGATGTCGCGCACTGAAGCTTTCTTT. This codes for CASSRKESGMSRTEAFF.

This CDR3 is CASSSGGPGQGALNEQFF. The CDR3 coding sequence is TGTGCCAGCAGCTCGGGGGGACCTGGGCAGGGGGCTTTGAATGAGCAGTTCTTC. The chain employs TRBV5-4 and TRBJ2-1, with D maybe TRBD1 (8 bases). Trimming shortened V by 3 bases and J by 7 bases, and 26 bases separated the two germline ends. The CDR3 is made up of 18 amino acids. Germline loops: CDR1 SGHNT, CDR2 YYREEE (reference sequence).

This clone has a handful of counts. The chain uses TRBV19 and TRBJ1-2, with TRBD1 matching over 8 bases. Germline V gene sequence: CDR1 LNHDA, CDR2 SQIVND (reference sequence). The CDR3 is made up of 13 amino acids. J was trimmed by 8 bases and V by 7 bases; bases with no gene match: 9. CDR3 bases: TGTGCCAGTACCGTTGACAGGGGAAGCGGCTACACCTTC. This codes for CASTVDRGSGYTF. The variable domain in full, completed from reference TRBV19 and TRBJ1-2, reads DGGITQSPKYLFRKEGQNVTLSCEQNLNHDAMYWYRQDPGQGLRLIYYSQIVNDFQKGDIAEGYSVSREKKESFPLTVTSAQKNPTAFYLCASTVDRGSGYTFGSGTRLTVV.

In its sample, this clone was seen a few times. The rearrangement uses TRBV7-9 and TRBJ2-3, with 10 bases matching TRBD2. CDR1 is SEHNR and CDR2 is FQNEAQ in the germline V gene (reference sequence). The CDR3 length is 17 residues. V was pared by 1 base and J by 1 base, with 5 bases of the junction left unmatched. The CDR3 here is CASSLGAGGPRTDTQYF. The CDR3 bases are TGTGCCAGCAGCTTAGGAGCGGGGGGGCCGCGCACAGATACGCAGTATTTT.

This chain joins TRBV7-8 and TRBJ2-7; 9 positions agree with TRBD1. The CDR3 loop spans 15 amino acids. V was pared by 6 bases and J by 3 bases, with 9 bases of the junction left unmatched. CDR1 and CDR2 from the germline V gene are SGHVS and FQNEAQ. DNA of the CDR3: TGTGCCAGCAGTCAAAGACAGGGGGGTTTCTACGAGCAGTACTTC. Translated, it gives CASSQRQGGFYEQYF. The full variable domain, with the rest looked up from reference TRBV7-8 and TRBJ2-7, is GAGVSQSPRYKVAKRGQDVALRCDPISGHVSLFWYQQALGQGPEFLTYFQNEAQLDKSGLPSDRFFAERPEGSVSTLKIQRTQQEDSAVYLCASSQRQGGFYEQYFGPGTRLTVT.

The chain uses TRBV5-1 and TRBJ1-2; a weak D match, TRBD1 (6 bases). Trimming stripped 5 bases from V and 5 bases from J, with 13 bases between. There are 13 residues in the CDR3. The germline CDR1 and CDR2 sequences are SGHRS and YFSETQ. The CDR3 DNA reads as TGCGCCAGCAGTACCGGGACATCTTATGGCTACACCTTC. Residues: CASSTGTSYGYTF.

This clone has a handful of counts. CDR3 bases: TGTGCCAGCAGCTTGAGGGCGGGGGGGGAGACCCAGTACTTC. Its protein is CASSLRAGGETQYF. V and J are TRBV5-6 and TRBJ2-5; TRBD2 agrees at 9 bases. J gave up 5 bases and V 1 base, and 3 bases lay outside the gene matches. CDR1 is SGHDT and CDR2 is YYEEEE in the germline V gene. The CDR3 covers 14 residues. The entire variable domain, with the rest obtained from reference TRBV5-6 and TRBJ2-5, is as follows: DAGVTQSPTHLIKTRGQQVTLRCSPKSGHDTVSWYQQALGQGPQFIFQYYEEEERQRGNFPDRFSGHQFPNYSSELNVNALLLGDSALYLCASSLRAGGETQYFGPGTRLLVL.

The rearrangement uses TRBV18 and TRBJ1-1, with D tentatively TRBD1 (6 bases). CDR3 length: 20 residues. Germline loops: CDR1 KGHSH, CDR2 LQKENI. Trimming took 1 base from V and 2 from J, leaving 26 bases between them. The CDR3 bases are TGTGCCAGCTCACCACAGGAGGCAGGGGCGCTCCCCATAGCCAACACTGAAGCTTTCTTT. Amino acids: CASSPQEAGALPIANTEAFF. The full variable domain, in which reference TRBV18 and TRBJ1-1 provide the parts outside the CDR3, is NAGVMQNPRHLVRRRGQEARLRCSPMKGHSHVYWYRQLPEEGLKFMVYLQKENIIDESGMPKERFSAEFPKEGPSILRIQQVVRGDSAAYFCASSPQEAGALPIANTEAFFGQGTRLTVV.

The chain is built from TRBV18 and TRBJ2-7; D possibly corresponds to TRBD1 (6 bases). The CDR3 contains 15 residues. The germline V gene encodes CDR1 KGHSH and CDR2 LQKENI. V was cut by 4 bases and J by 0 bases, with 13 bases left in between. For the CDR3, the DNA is TGTGCCAGCTCACTACGGGACATCGACTCCTACGAGCAGTACTTC. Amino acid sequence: CASSLRDIDSYEQYF.

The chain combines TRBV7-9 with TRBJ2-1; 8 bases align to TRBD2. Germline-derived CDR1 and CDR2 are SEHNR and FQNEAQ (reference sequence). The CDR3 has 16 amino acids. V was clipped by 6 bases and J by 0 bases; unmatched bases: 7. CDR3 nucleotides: TGTGCCAGCAGGCCGACTAGCGTCTCCTCCTACAATGAGCAGTTCTTC. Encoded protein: CASRPTSVSSYNEQFF.

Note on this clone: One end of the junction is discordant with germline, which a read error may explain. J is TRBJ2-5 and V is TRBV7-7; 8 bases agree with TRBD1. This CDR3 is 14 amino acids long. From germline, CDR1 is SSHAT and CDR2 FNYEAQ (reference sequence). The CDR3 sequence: CASSLVGTGQTQYF. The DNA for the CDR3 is TGTGCTAGCAGCTTGGTGGGGACAGGCCAGACCCAGTACTTC. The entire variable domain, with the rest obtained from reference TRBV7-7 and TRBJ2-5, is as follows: GAGVSQSPRYKVTKRGQDVTLRCDPISSHATLYWYQQALGQGPEFLTYFNYEAQPDKSGLPSDRFSAERPEGSISTLTIQRTEQRDSAMYRCASSLVGTGQTQYFGPGTRLLVL.

CDR3 in amino acids: CASSQSDSSYNEQFF. The CDR3 coding sequence is TGCGCCAGCAGTCAATCGGACAGCTCCTACAATGAGCAGTTCTTC. The chain carries TRBV23-1 and TRBJ2-1; D is perhaps TRBD1 (6 bases). TRBV23-1 is classed as an ORF, of uncertain function. The length of the CDR3 is 15 residues. Trimming cost V 0 bases and J 0 bases, with 6 bases left between them.

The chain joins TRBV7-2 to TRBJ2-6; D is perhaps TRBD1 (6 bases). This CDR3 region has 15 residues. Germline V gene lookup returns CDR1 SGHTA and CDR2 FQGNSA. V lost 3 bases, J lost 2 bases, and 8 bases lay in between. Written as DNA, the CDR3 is TGTGCCAGCAGCTTCAGACAGGCTGGGGCCAACGTCCTGACTTTC. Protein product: CASSFRQAGANVLTF. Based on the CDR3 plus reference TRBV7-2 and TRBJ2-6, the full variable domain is GAGVSQSPSNKVTEKGKDVELRCDPISGHTALYWYRQSLGQGLEFLIYFQGNSAPDKSGLPSDRFSAERTGGSVSTLTIQRTQQEDSAVYLCASSFRQAGANVLTFGAGSRLTVL.

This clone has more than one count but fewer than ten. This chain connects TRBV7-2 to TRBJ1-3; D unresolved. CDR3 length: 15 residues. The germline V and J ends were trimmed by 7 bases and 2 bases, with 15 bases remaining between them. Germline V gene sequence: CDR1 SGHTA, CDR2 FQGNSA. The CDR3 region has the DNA TGTGCCAGCAACTCCCCCCGGGAAACTGGAAACACCATATATTTT. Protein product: CASNSPRETGNTIYF.